This record looks at one TCR beta chain sequence and its context. What it binds is not known. The entry originates in a study of cytomegalovirus exposure and HLA in healthy donors. Study-level points and caveats: An assumption of roughly uniform sequencing depth across donors underlay the presence/absence analyses. Available immune exposure information covered CMV serostatus only. Cytomegalovirus association was assigned to about 150 TCR beta chains.

In the PCR, 60 Vbeta and 13 Jbeta primers were used. Assay used: immunoSEQ multiplex PCR; TCRdb lists only in-frame clones, some missing. The repertoire consists of about 130,000 clones, with roughly 82% occurring once and the leading ten covering 2% to 3%. Germline CDR1 is SEHNR and CDR2 is FQNEAQ (reference sequence). V shed 3 bases, J shed 10 bases, and the junction held 8 bases outside the gene matches. The CDR3 length is 14 residues. The chain employs TRBV7-9 and TRBJ1-5; the match to TRBD1 covers 8 bases. Sequencing input: PBMCs. The clonotype comes from a man over 45 in good health and CMV-seronegative. In DNA, the CDR3 is TGTGCCAGCAGCTTGACAGGGGAGGTTGGTCCCCAGCATTTT. This translates into CASSLTGEVGPQHF.